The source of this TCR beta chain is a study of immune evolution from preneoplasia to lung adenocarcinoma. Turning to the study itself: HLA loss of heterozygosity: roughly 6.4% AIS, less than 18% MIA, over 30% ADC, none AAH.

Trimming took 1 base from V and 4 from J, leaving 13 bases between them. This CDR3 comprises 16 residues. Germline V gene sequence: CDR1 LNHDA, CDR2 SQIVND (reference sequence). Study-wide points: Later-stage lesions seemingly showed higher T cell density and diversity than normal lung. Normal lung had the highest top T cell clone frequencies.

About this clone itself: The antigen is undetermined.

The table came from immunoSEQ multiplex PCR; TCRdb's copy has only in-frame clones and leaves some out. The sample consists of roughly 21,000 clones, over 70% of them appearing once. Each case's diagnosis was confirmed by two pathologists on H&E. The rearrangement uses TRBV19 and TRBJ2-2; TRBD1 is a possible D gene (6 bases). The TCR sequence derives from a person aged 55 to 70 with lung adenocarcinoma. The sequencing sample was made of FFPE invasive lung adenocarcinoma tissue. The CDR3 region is CASSIGRGRGTGELFF. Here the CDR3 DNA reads TGTGCCAGTAGTATAGGTCGCGGCAGGGGCACCGGGGAGCTGTTTTTT.